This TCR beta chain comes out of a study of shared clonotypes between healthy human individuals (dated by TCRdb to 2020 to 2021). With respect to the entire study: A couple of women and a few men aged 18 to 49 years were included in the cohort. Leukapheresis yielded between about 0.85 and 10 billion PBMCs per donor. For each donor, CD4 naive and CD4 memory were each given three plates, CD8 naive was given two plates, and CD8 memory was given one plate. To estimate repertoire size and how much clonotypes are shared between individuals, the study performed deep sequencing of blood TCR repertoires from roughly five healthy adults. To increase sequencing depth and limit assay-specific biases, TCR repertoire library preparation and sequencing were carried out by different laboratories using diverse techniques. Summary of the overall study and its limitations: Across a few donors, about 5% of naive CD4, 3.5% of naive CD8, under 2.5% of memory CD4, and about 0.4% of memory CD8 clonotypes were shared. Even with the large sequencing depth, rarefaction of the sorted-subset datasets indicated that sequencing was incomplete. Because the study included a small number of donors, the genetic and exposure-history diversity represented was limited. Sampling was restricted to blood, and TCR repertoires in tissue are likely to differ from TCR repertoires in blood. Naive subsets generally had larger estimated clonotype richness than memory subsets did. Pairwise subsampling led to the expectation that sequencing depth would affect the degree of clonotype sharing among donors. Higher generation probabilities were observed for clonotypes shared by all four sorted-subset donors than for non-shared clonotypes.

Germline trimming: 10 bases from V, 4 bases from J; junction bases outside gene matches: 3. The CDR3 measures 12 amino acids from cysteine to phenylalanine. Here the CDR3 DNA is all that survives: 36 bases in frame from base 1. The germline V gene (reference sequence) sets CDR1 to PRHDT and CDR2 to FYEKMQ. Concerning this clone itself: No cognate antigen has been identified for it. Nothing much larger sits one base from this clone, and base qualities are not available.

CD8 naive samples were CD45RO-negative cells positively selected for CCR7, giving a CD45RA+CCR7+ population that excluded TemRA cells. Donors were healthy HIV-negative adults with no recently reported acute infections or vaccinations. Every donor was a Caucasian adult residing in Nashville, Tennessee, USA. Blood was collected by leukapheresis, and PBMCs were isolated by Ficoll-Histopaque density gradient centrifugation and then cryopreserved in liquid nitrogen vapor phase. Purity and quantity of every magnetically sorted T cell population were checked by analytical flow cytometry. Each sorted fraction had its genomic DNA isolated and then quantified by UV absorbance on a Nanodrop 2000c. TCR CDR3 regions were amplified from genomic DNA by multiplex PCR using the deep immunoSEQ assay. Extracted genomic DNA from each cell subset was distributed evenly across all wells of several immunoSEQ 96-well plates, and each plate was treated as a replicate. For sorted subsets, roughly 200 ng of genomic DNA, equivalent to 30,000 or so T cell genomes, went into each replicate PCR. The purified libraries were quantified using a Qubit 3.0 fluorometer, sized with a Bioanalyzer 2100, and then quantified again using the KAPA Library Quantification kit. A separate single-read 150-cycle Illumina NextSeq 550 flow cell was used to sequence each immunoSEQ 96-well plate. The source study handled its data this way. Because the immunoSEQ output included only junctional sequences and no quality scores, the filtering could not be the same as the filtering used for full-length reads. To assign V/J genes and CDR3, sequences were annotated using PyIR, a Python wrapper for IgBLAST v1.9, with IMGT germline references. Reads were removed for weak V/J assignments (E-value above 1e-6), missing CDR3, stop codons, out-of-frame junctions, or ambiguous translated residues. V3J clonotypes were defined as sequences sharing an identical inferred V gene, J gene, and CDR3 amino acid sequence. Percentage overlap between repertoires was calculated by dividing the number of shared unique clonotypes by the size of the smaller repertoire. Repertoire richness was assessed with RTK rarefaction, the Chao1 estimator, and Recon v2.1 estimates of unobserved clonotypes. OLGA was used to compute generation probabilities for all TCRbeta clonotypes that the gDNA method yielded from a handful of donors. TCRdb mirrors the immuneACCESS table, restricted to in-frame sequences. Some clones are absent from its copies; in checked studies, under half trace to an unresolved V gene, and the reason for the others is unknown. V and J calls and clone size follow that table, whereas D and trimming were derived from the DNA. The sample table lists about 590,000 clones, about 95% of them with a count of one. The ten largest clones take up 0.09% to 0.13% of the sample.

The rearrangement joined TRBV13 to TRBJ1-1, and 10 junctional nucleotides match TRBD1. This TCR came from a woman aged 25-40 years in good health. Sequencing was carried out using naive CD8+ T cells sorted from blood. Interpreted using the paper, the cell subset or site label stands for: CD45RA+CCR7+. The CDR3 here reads CAIGQGGTEAFF. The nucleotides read TGTGCCATTGGACAGGGGGGCACTGAAGCTTTCTTT.